This T cell receptor (beta chain) was profiled in a study of cytomegalovirus exposure and HLA in healthy donors. Looked up from germline, CDR1 is SGDLS and CDR2 is YYNGEE. The CDR3 covers 13 residues. V was clipped by 3 bases and J by 8 bases; unmatched bases: 5. 60 Vbeta and 13 Jbeta primers were used in PCR. Produced via immunoSEQ multiplex PCR; TCRdb's table is partial and in-frame only. Here the sample spans about 160,000 clones, around 80% being singletons. The chain has TRBV9 and TRBJ1-1; 9 positions match TRBD1. The receptor was isolated from a woman in her 50s in good health and CMV-seropositive. Sequencing was carried out using PBMCs. The DNA of the CDR3 is TGTGCCAGCAGCGCTGGGGACAGGGTAGAAGCTTTCTTT. Encoded protein: CASSAGDRVEAFF.